Listed below are T cell receptor beta chains from one sample, sequenced in a study of blood T cell repertoires in COVID-19. The repertoire was sequenced with immunoSEQ multiplex PCR; TCRdb's copy has only in-frame clones and lacks some. The sample shows under 90,000 clones, 65% to 90% of them seen only once. Sequenced material: peripheral blood. These receptors were taken from a woman of 80 years or more with active or convalescent COVID-19. Each CDR3 is given with its conserved first and last residue. The order of the fields is V gene, D gene, J gene, clone size, CDR3 protein, CDR3 DNA. The D gene is left open where the match is weak. Rows may omit the clone size; those that give it use once, few, many or a size class.

TRBV1	NA	TRBJ2-1	NA	CTSSQGFKVGSNEQFF	TGCACCAGCAGCCAAGGGTTTAAGGTCGGGTCCAATGAGCAGTTCTTC
TRBV4-2	NA	TRBJ1-3	once	CASSQVDSSGNTIYF	TGTGCCAGCAGCCAAGTTGACAGCTCTGGAAACACCATATATTTT
TRBV28	TRBD2	TRBJ2-3	once	CASSFGTSGSTDTQYF	TGTGCCAGCAGTTTCGGGACTAGCGGAAGCACAGATACGCAGTATTTT
TRBV5-5	TRBD2	TRBJ2-3	NA	CASSGPGLAGPTDTQYF	TGTGCCAGCAGCGGACCCGGGCTAGCGGGGCCCACAGATACGCAGTATTTT
TRBV9	NA	TRBJ1-6	NA	CASSRDINNSPLHF	TGTGCCAGCAGCAGGGACATTAATAATTCACCCCTCCACTTT
TRBV19	NA	TRBJ2-1	NA	CASIGGSTYNEQFF	TGTGCCAGTATCGGCGGGTCAACCTACAATGAGCAGTTCTTC
TRBV4-1	TRBD2	TRBJ2-5	few	CASSRSLAGGLETQYF	TGCGCCAGCAGCCGATCCCTAGCGGGGGGGCTCGAGACCCAGTACTTC
TRBV7-2	NA	TRBJ2-3	NA	CASSPARGKVTDTQYF	TGTGCCAGCAGCCCGGCCCGCGGGAAGGTTACAGATACGCAGTATTTT
TRBV19	TRBD1	TRBJ1-4	NA	CASSPPDRRGEKLFF	TGTGCCAGTAGTCCCCCGGACAGGAGGGGTGAAAAACTGTTTTTT
TRBV11-3	NA	TRBJ2-1	few	CASSLGRGPFYNEQFF	TGTGCCAGCAGCTTAGGTCGGGGTCCCTTTTACAATGAGCAGTTCTTC
TRBV6-2/TRBV6-3	NA	TRBJ1-1	NA	CASSTPTGNTEAFF	TGTGCCAGCAGTACGCCTACCGGGAACACTGAAGCTTTCTTT
TRBV4-2	TRBD1	TRBJ1-2	NA	CASSQTTGVDGYTF	TGTGCCAGCAGCCAGACCACAGGGGTGGATGGCTACACCTTC
TRBV6-6	NA	TRBJ1-2	NA	CASSHPPLKGGVYGYTF	TGTGCCAGCAGTCACCCCCCGTTAAAGGGGGGGGTGTATGGCTACACCTTC
TRBV7-3	TRBD2	TRBJ2-7	NA	CASSLAGGPYEQYF	TGTGCCAGCAGCCTAGCGGGGGGGCCCTACGAGCAGTACTTC
TRBV6-5	TRBD2	TRBJ2-7	NA	CASSLLAGGEQYF	TGTGCCAGCAGCCTACTAGCGGGAGGCGAGCAGTACTTC
TRBV3-1/TRBV3-2	NA	TRBJ1-2	NA	CASSLPGLGYTF	TGTGCCAGCAGCCTGCCGGGACTGGGCTACACCTTC
TRBV5-1	TRBD2	TRBJ2-1	NA	CASRRTSGMTYNEQFF	TGCGCCAGCAGGCGGACTAGCGGAATGACCTACAATGAGCAGTTCTTC
TRBV28	TRBD1	TRBJ1-5	NA	CASSFDRGNQPQHF	TGTGCCAGCAGTTTTGACAGGGGCAATCAGCCCCAGCATTTT
TRBV18	NA	TRBJ1-1	few	CASSPSDTEAFF	TGTGCCAGCTCACCGTCAGACACTGAAGCTTTCTTT
TRBV24-1	TRBD1	TRBJ2-5	NA	CATSDGAGGAYETQYF	TGTGCCACCAGTGATGGCGCAGGGGGCGCTTACGAGACCCAGTACTTC
TRBV7-2	NA	TRBJ1-4	NA	CASSLNGQFDEKLFF	TGTGCCAGCAGCCTAAACGGACAGTTCGATGAAAAACTGTTTTTT
TRBV5-1	NA	TRBJ1-1	NA	CASSFGGQNTEAFF	TGCGCCAGCAGCTTCGGGGGGCAGAACACTGAAGCTTTCTTT
TRBV7-2	NA	TRBJ1-2	NA	CASSLAAGGNYGYTF	TGTGCCAGCAGCTTAGCTGCGGGGGGAAACTATGGCTACACCTTC